Described below is a single TCR beta chain sequence and its context. Produced via immunoSEQ multiplex PCR; TCRdb's table is partial and in-frame only. The sample carries tens of thousands of clones, around 83% recorded once. The CDR3 is made up of 17 amino acids. Germline V gene lookup returns CDR1 SGHKS and CDR2 YYEKEE (reference sequence). Trimming cost V 0 bases and J 5 bases; bases outside gene matches: 12. This specimen belongs to a study of blood T cell repertoires in COVID-19. About the study: Sites across the United States, Italy and Spain contributed samples from acute and convalescent COVID-19. T cells, B-cell-depleted T cells, or PBMCs supplied cDNA or gDNA.

This chain uses TRBV5-5 with TRBJ2-5; 8 bases match TRBD2. Sequenced material: peripheral blood. The sequence came from a man aged 50 or older with active COVID-19. CDR3 nucleotides: TGTGCCAGCAGCTTGGCTGGCCGGGGGCGGGGGGAGGAGACCCAGTACTTC. This sequence encodes CASSLAGRGRGEETQYF.